This T cell receptor beta chain was sequenced in a study of blood T cell repertoires in COVID-19. Study-wide background: Italy, Spain and the United States were the sources of the convalescent and acute COVID-19 samples. Sources were T cells, B-cell-depleted T cells, or PBMCs; the material itself was cDNA or gDNA.

The CDR3 is made up of 11 amino acids. The V and J ends lost 5 bases and 8 bases respectively, with 6 bases between them. Germline lookup yields CDR1 SGHVS and CDR2 FQNEAQ. Only in-frame clones appear in the TCRdb table, and some are missing; sequencing was by immunoSEQ multiplex PCR. This table has around 260,000 clones, 90% to 95% appearing once. The TCR was taken from a woman in her thirties with COVID-19, enrolled during active disease. V gene TRBV7-8 combines with J gene TRBJ1-4; D unclear. Material: peripheral blood. CDR3 nucleotide sequence: TGTGCCAGCAGCCAGAGGGAAAAACTGTTTTTT. This encodes CASSQREKLFF.